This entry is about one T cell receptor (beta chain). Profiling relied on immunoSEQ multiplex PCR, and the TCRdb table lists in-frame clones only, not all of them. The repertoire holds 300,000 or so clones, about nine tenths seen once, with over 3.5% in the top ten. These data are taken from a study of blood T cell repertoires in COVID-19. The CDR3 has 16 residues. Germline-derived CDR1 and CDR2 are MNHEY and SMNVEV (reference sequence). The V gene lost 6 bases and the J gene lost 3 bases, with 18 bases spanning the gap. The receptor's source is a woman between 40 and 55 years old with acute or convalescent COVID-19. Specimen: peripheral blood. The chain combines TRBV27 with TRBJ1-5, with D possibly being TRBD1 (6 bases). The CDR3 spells CASSQSSQGSNQPQHF. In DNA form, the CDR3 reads TGTGCCAGCAGCCAGAGCTCTCAGGGGTCCAATCAGCCCCAGCATTTT.